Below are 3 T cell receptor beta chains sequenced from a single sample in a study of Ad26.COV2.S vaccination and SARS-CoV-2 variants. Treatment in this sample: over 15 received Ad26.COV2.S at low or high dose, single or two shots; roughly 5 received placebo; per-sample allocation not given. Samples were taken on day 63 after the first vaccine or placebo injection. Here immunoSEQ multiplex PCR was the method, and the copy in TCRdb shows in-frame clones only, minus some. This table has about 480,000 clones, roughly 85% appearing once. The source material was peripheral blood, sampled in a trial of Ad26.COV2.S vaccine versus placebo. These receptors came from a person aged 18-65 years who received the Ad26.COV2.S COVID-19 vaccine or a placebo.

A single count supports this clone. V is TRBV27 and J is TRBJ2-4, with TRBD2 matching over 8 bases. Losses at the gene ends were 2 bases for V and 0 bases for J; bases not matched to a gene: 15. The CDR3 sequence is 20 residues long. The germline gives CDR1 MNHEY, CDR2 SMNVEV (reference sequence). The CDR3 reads CASSLRGLAPPGKAKNIQYF. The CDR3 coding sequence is TGTGCCAGCAGTTTAAGAGGACTAGCACCCCCTGGTAAAGCCAAAAACATTCAGTACTTC.

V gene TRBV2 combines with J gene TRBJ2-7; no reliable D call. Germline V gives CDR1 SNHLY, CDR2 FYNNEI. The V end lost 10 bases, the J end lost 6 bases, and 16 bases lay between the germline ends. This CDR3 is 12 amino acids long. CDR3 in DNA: TGTGCCACCACCGTGGCAAGGGCCGAGCAGTACTTC. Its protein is CATTVARAEQYF.

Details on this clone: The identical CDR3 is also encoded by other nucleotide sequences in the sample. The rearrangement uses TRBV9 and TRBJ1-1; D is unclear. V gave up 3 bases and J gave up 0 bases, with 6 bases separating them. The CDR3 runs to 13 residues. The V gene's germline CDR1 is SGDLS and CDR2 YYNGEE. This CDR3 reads CASSGPMNTEAFF. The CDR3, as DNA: TGTGCCAGCAGCGGACCAATGAACACTGAAGCTTTCTTT.